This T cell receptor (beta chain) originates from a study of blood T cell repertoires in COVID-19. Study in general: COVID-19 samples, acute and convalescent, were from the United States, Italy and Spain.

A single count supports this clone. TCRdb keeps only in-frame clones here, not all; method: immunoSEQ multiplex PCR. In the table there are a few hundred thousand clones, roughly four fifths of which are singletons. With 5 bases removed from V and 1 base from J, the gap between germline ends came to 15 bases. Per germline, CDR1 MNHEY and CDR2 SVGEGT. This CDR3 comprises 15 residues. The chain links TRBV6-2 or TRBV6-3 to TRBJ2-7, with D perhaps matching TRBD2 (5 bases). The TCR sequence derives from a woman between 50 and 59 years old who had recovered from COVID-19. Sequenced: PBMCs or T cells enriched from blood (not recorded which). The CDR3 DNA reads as TGTGCCAGCAGTCCCGACTATACTATATCCTACGAGCAGTACTTC. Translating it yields CASSPDYTISYEQYF.